Listed below are T cell receptor beta chains from one sample, sequenced in a study of cytomegalovirus exposure and HLA in healthy donors. Repertoires were generated with immunoSEQ multiplex PCR, while TCRdb's copy carries only in-frame clones and drops some. The sample includes about 130,000 clones, around 80% of them seen just once. Material: PBMCs. The receptors originated from a woman aged 60-70 years in good health and CMV-seropositive. The CDR3 runs from the conserved cysteine through the conserved F or W. D genes are given only for firm matches. Size tells how often a clone was seen (once, few, many) or the class of an expanded clone, and some rows leave it out.

TRBV10-3,once,TRBJ2-7,-,TGTGCCATCAGCCTCGGGACACAAAACTACGAGCAGTACTTC,CAISLGTQNYEQYF
TRBV7-9,-,TRBJ2-7,-,TGTGCCAGCAGCTTAGAGAACAGGGCCCAGGGAGAGCAGTACTTC,CASSLENRAQGEQYF
TRBV30,-,TRBJ1-3,-,TGTGCCTGGAGTGAGGGGCTTTCTGGAAACACCATATATTTT,CAWSEGLSGNTIYF
TRBV7-8,-,TRBJ2-7,TRBD2,TGTGCCAGCAGCTTAGAGGTAGGGACTAGCGGGAAGTACGAGCAGTACTTC,CASSLEVGTSGKYEQYF
TRBV11-2,-,TRBJ2-7,TRBD2,TGTGCCAGCAGCTTAGTTACTAGCGGGAGCTCGGGATACGAGCAGTACTTC,CASSLVTSGSSGYEQYF
TRBV7-8,-,TRBJ1-5,TRBD1,TGTGCCAGCAGCCCCTGGGACAGGGGGCTATTGCAGCCCCAGCATTTT,CASSPWDRGLLQPQHF
TRBV5-4,-,TRBJ1-3,-,TGTGCCAGCAGCTCGACAGGAGCTGGAAACACCATATATTTT,CASSSTGAGNTIYF
TRBV5-4,once,TRBJ2-2,-,TGTGCCAGCAGACACGACGAAGCGGCGAACACCGGGGAGCTGTTTTTT,CASRHDEAANTGELFF
TRBV7-9,-,TRBJ1-3,TRBD1,TGTGCCAGCAGTGACAGGGGATCTGGAAACACCATATATTTT,CASSDRGSGNTIYF
TRBV4-2,-,TRBJ1-2,-,TGTGCCAGCAGCCAGGATGTCGGGGGTCCCGAAGTTGGTGGCTACACCTTC,CASSQDVGGPEVGGYTF
TRBV6-5,once,TRBJ2-7,TRBD2,TGTGCCAGCAGCTCGGGACTAGGGCCTCTCGAGCAGTACTTC,CASSSGLGPLEQYF
TRBV4-3,-,TRBJ2-1,TRBD1,TGCGCCAGCAGCCTGAGGGCAGGGGGATACAATGAGCAGTTCTTC,CASSLRAGGYNEQFF
TRBV25-1,few,TRBJ1-1,-,TGTGCCAGCAGTAGACAAGAGAACACTGAAGCTTTCTTT,CASSRQENTEAFF
TRBV11-1,-,TRBJ2-2,TRBD1,TGTGCCAGCAGCTCCGGGGACAGGTTGATCTCGAACACCGGGGAGCTGTTTTTT,CASSSGDRLISNTGELFF
TRBV27,-,TRBJ2-3,TRBD2,TGTGCCAGCAGTTTCTCTCCTAGCGGGAGCACAGATACGCAGTATTTT,CASSFSPSGSTDTQYF
TRBV30,-,TRBJ1-2,-,TGTGCCTGCACCATAAACAGGGCGAACTATGGCTACACCTTC,CACTINRANYGYTF
TRBV11-2,-,TRBJ1-2,TRBD1,TGTGCCAGCAGCCATAAACAGGGGGGCTCTAACTATGGCTACACCTTC,CASSHKQGGSNYGYTF
TRBV10-3,-,TRBJ2-1,TRBD1,TGTGCCATCAGTGTGGGACAGGGGGGAGATGAGCAGTTCTTC,CAISVGQGGDEQFF
TRBV7-2,-,TRBJ2-3,-,TGTGCCAGCAGCACCTCGTACTCCCCAGATACGCAGTATTTT,CASSTSYSPDTQYF
TRBV30,once,TRBJ1-1,-,TGTGCCTGGACGGGCAGGGTATTCTCTGAAGCTTTCTTT,CAWTGRVFSEAFF
TRBV6-5,once,TRBJ2-7,-,TGTGCCAGCAGTTACTCGTACAGGATGGAGTACGAGCAGTACTTC,CASSYSYRMEYEQYF
TRBV5-1,few,TRBJ2-7,TRBD1,TGCGCCAGCAGCTTGTCGGACAGGGGGCTTGTAGGGACGTCCCCCTACGAGCAGTACTTC,CASSLSDRGLVGTSPYEQYF
TRBV6-5,-,TRBJ1-5,-,TGTGCCAGCAGTTACTCGAGAAACCAAAATCAGCCCCAGCATTTT,CASSYSRNQNQPQHF
TRBV7-2,-,TRBJ2-3,-,TGTGCCAGCAGCTTAGCGTACACAGATACGCAGTATTTT,CASSLAYTDTQYF
TRBV5-6,-,TRBJ2-3,-,TGTGCCAGCAGCTTGCAGAGCACAGATACGCAGTATTTT,CASSLQSTDTQYF
TRBV29-1,-,TRBJ2-3,-,TGCAGCGTTGAGGGGGGAGCGGCAGATACGCAGTATTTT,CSVEGGAADTQYF
TRBV30,-,TRBJ1-6,TRBD1,TGTGCCTGTCGACCGGGACAGGACCGCTCACCCCTCCACTTT,CACRPGQDRSPLHF
TRBV7-3,-,TRBJ2-7,TRBD2,TGTGCCAGCAGCATCACTAGCGACTCCTACGAGCAGTACTTC,CASSITSDSYEQYF
TRBV6-1,-,TRBJ2-7,TRBD1,TGTGCCAGTACGGGGACAGAATCATACGAGCAGTACTTC,CASTGTESYEQYF
TRBV7-3,-,TRBJ2-3,TRBD1,TGTGCCAGCAGGATAGCGGGACAGGGGACAGATACGCAGTATTTT,CASRIAGQGTDTQYF
TRBV25-1,few,TRBJ1-3,-,TGTGCCAGCAGTGAATGGAGGAGCTCTGGAAACACCATATATTTT,CASSEWRSSGNTIYF
TRBV5-6,-,TRBJ1-2,TRBD1,TGTGCCAGCAGCTTTGGGATCGGGGACAGCTATGGCTACACCTTC,CASSFGIGDSYGYTF
TRBV27,-,TRBJ2-7,TRBD1,TGTGCCAGCAGTTTATACAGGGGGCCCTACGAGCAGTACTTC,CASSLYRGPYEQYF
TRBV10-3,few,TRBJ2-2,-,TGTGCCATCAGTGATGGGGCCCGGGCCACCGGGGAGCTGTTTTTT,CAISDGARATGELFF
TRBV5-1,once,TRBJ1-2,-,TGCGCCAGCAGCTTGACAACTACTAACTATGGCTACACCTTC,CASSLTTTNYGYTF
TRBV11-2,-,TRBJ2-7,TRBD1,TGTGCCAGCAGCTTGTTCGGACAGGGAGACTACGAGCAGTACTTC,CASSLFGQGDYEQYF
TRBV4-2,-,TRBJ2-7,TRBD2,TGTGCCAGCAGCCAAGGTAGCGGGAGGGCGTACGCCTACGAGCAGTACTTC,CASSQGSGRAYAYEQYF
TRBV29-1,-,TRBJ2-4,-,TGCAGCGTTGAAGTGGGGGGTCAAGCCAAAAACATTCAGTACTTC,CSVEVGGQAKNIQYF
TRBV9,-,TRBJ1-1,-,TGTGCCAGCAGCGCCGAAGTCGGGGGAACTGAAGCTTTCTTT,CASSAEVGGTEAFF
TRBV9,-,TRBJ2-7,TRBD1,TGTGCCAGCAGCTCCACGGGACAGGCCTACATCTACGAGCAGTACTTC,CASSSTGQAYIYEQYF
TRBV7-7,-,TRBJ2-1,TRBD2,TGTGCTAGCAGCCCGGGACTAGCGGGGGTGGAGCAGTTCTTC,CASSPGLAGVEQFF
TRBV2,-,TRBJ2-5,-,TGTGCCAGCAGTGACCCACTTGGACAGAAAGAGACCCAGTACTTC,CASSDPLGQKETQYF
TRBV27,-,TRBJ1-3,TRBD1,TGTGCCAGCAGTTTTACGGGGACAGGGGTAGGAAACACCATATATTTT,CASSFTGTGVGNTIYF
TRBV29-1,few,TRBJ1-2,TRBD1,TGCAGCGTCGACCCAGGGGGCGACTATGGCTACACCTTC,CSVDPGGDYGYTF
TRBV7-3,-,TRBJ1-5,TRBD1,TGTGCCAGCAGCTTAGCAGAGGGGGCTATCAATCAGCCCCAGCATTTT,CASSLAEGAINQPQHF
TRBV7-2,-,TRBJ1-2,-,TGTGCCAGCAGCCCCCAGGGAAACTATGGCTACACCTTC,CASSPQGNYGYTF
TRBV5-8,few,TRBJ1-5,-,TGTGCCAGCAGCCCCACTGTTGGGCCCCAGCATTTT,CASSPTVGPQHF
TRBV9,-,TRBJ1-4,TRBD1,TGTGCCAGCAGCATAACCGGGACAGAAAATGAAAAACTGTTTTTT,CASSITGTENEKLFF
TRBV4-1,once,TRBJ2-1,-,TGCGCCAGCAGCCAAGACAGGGCCGGAGAGCAGTTCTTC,CASSQDRAGEQFF
TRBV6-4,-,TRBJ2-1,-,TGTGCCAGCAGTTCGGACGGAGGAGCTTACAATGAGCAGTTCTTC,CASSSDGGAYNEQFF
TRBV5-4,-,TRBJ1-2,-,TGTGCCAGCAGCGTCCCGGGAATTACAGCTGGCTACACCTTC,CASSVPGITAGYTF
TRBV13,once,TRBJ1-2,-,TGTGCCAGCAGCACGCTCAGGGGAGCTAACTATGGCTACACCTTC,CASSTLRGANYGYTF
TRBV7-2,few,TRBJ1-1,-,TGTGCCAGCAGCTTAGAGGTTTCAGGACAGTCCGTTTGGAGGGAAGCTTTCTTT,CASSLEVSGQSVWREAFF
TRBV13,-,TRBJ2-7,-,TGTGCCAGCAGCCTCCGGGACTACGAGCAGTACTTC,CASSLRDYEQYF
TRBV7-8,-,TRBJ2-7,TRBD2,TGTGCCAGCAGCTTGCGGACTAGCTACAGCTCCTACGAGCAGTACTTC,CASSLRTSYSSYEQYF
TRBV6-1,-,TRBJ2-1,TRBD2,TGTGCCAGCAGTGAAGCGCTAGCGGGAGGATCCACCCGCTCCTACAATGAGCAGTTCTTC,CASSEALAGGSTRSYNEQFF
TRBV6-6,-,TRBJ1-2,-,TGTGCCAGCAGTTACTCGACTGAAGGCTACACCTTC,CASSYSTEGYTF